This TCR beta chain originates from a study of cytomegalovirus exposure and HLA in healthy donors. The wider study: Falling in the Caucasian-associated ancestry cluster were approximately 86% of under 500 genotyped donors.

PCR amplification relied on 60 Vbeta primers (plus 13 Jbeta primers). Produced via immunoSEQ multiplex PCR; TCRdb's table is partial and in-frame only. The repertoire includes some 180,000 clones, 77% of them detected once, and roughly 3.5% sits in the top ten. For this clone: Its antigen is currently unknown.

Study-wide results and limits: Later on, an analysis found that several of the most significant clusters appeared to be linked to common viral pathogens, which included parvovirus B19. It was reported in a later analysis that an Asian-associated ancestry cluster showed fewer N-insertions than the approximately 700-donor mean.

Germline CDR1 GTSNPN, CDR2 SVGIG (reference sequence). The V and J ends lost 8 bases and 5 bases, in that order; junction bases with no gene match: 19. The CDR3 loop spans 16 amino acids. This chain uses TRBV30 with TRBJ1-2; TRBD1 aligns across 8 bases. The receptor was isolated from an older woman in good health and CMV-seropositive. Sequencing used PBMCs. The CDR3 region is CARSLPSRQGNYGYTF. In DNA, the CDR3 is TGTGCCCGATCGCTCCCCTCGAGACAGGGGAATTATGGCTACACCTTC.